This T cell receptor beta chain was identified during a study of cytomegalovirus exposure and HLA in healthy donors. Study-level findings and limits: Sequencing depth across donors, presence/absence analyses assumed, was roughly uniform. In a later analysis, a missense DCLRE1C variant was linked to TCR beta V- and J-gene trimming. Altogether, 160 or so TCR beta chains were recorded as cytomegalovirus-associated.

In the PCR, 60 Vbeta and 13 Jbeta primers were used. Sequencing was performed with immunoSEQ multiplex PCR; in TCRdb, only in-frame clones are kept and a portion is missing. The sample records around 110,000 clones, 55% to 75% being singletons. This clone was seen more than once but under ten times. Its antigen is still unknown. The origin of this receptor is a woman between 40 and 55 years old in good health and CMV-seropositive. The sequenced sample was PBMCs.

The CDR3 region is CASSSLGQGYSPLHF. In DNA, the CDR3 is TGTGCCAGCAGCTCATTGGGACAGGGGTATTCACCCCTCCACTTT. The chain is built from TRBV7-8 and TRBJ1-6, with 10 bases fitting TRBD1. CDR1 is SGHVS, CDR2 FQNEAQ, per germline. CDR3 size: 15 residues. Trimming cost V 4 bases and J 8 bases; bases outside gene matches: 5.